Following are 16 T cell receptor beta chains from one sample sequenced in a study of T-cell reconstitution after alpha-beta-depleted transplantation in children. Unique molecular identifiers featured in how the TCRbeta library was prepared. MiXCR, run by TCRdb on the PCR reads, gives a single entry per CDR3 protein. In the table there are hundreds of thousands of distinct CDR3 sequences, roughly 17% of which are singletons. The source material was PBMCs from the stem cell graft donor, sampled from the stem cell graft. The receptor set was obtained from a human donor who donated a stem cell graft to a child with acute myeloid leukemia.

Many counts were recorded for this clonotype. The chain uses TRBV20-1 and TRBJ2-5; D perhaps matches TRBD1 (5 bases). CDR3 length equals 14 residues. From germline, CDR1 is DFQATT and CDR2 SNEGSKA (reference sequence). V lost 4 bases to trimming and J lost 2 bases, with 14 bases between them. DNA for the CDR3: TGCAGTGCTAAAAAGGGGTTTTATCAAGAGACCCAGTACTTC. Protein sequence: CSAKKGFYQETQYF.

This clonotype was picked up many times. The CDR3 DNA reads as TGTGCCAGCAGCTTGGGGACTAGCGGGTACGAGCAGTACGTC. Its protein product is CASSLGTSGYEQYV. The V call is TRBV11-2, the J call TRBJ2-7; 12 positions agree with TRBD2. The J segment lost 4 bases and the V segment lost 3 bases, leaving 1 base of the junction unmatched. Germline V lookup: CDR1 SGHAT, CDR2 FQNNGV. CDR3 length: 14 residues.

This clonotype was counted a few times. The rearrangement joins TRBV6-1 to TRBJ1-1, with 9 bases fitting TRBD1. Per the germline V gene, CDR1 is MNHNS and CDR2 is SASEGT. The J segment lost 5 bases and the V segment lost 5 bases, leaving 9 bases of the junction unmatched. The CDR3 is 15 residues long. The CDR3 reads CASSTFPGQGTEAFF. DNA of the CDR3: TGTGCCAGCAGTACCTTCCCCGGACAGGGGACTGAAGCTTTCTTT.

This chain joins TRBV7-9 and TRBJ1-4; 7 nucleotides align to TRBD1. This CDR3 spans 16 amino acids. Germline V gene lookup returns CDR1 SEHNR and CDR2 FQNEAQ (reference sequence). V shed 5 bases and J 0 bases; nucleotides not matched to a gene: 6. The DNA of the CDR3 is TGTGCCAGCAGCCCGGGGGACAGCGCAACTAATGAAAAACTGTTTTTT. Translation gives CASSPGDSATNEKLFF.

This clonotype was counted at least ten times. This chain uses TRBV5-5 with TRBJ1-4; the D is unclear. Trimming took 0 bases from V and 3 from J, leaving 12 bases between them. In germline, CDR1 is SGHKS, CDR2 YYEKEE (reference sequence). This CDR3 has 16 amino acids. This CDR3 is CASSLEYSASNEKLFF. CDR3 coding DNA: TGTGCCAGCAGCTTGGAGTATTCGGCGTCTAATGAAAAACTGTTTTTT.

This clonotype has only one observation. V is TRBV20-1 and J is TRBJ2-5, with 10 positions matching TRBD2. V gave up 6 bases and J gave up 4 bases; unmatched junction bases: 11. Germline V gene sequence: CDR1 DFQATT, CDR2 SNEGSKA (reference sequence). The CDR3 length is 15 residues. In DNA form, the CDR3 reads TGCAGTGCCCAGACTAGCGGGCGGGGGGGAGAGACCCAGTACTTC. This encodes CSAQTSGRGGETQYF.

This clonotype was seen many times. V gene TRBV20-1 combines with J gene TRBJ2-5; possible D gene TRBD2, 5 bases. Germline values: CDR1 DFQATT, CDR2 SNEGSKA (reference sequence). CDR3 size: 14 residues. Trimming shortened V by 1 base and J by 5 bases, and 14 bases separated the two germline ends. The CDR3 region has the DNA TGCAGTGCTAGAGCCTCCGGGAATCGGGAGACCCAGTACTTC. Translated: CSARASGNRETQYF.

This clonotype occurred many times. CDR3 residues: CSAREAQGRYNEQFF. In DNA, the CDR3 is TGCAGTGCTAGGGAAGCGCAGGGTCGGTACAATGAGCAGTTCTTC. The J gene is TRBJ2-1, the V gene TRBV20-1, with TRBD1 as a possible D gene (5 bases). The ends were cut back, 3 bases at V and 4 bases at J, with 16 bases in the middle. The CDR3 has 15 residues. The V gene's germline CDR1 is DFQATT and CDR2 SNEGSKA (reference sequence).

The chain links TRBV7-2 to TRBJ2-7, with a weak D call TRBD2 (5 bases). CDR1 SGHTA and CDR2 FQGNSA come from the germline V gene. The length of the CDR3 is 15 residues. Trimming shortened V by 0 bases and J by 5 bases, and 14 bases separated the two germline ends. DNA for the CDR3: TGTGCCAGCAGCTTAGCCCTGCTGGGAGTACACGAGCAGTACTTC. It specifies CASSLALLGVHEQYF.

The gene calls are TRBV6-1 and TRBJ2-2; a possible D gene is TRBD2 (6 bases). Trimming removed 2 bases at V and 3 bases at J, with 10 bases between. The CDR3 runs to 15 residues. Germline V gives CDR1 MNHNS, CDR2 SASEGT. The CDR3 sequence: CASSETGLYTGELFF. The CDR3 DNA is TGTGCCAGCAGTGAAACGGGACTTTACACCGGGGAGCTGTTTTTT.

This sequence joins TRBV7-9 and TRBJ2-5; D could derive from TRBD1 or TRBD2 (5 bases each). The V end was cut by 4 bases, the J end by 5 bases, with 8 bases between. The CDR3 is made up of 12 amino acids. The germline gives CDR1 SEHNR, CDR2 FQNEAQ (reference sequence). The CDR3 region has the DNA TGTGCCAGCAGCTGGGGGATCGAGACCCAGTACTTC. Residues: CASSWGIETQYF. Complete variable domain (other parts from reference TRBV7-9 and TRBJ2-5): DTGVSQNPRHKITKRGQNVTFRCDPISEHNRLYWYRQTLGQGPEFLTYFQNEAQLEKSRLLSDRFSAERPKGSFSTLEIQRTEQGDSAMYLCASSWGIETQYFGPGTRLLVL.

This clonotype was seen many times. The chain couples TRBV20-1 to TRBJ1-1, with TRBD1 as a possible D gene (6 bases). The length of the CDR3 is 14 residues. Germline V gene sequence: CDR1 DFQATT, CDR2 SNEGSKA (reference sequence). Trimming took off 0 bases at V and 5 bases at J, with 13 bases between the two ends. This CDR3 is CSARDFQGLTEAFF. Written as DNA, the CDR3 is TGCAGTGCTAGAGATTTTCAGGGGTTGACTGAAGCTTTCTTT.

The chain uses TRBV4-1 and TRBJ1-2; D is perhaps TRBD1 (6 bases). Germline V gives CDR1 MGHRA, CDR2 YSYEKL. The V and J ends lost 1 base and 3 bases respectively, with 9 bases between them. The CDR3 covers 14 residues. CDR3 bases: TGCGCCAGCAGCCAAGGGGAGGGGGACTATGGCTACACCTTC. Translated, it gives CASSQGEGDYGYTF.

This CDR3 reads CASSPRGAGGLGEQFF. CDR3 DNA: TGTGCCAGCAGTCCAAGAGGAGCGGGGGGGCTGGGTGAGCAGTTCTTC. This chain connects TRBV12-3 or TRBV12-4 to TRBJ2-1; 10 bases are a match to TRBD2. After removal of 5 bases from V and 9 bases from J, the junction contained 13 bases not matched to a gene. This CDR3 contains 16 residues.

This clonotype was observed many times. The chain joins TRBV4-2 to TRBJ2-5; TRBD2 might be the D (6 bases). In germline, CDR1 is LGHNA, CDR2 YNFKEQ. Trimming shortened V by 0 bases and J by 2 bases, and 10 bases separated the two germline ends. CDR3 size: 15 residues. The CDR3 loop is CASSQEFSGQETQYF. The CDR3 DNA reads TGTGCCAGCAGCCAAGAGTTTAGCGGACAAGAGACCCAGTACTTC.

The CDR3 nucleotides read TGTGCCAGCAGCGGTAGACAGGTTCCCTACAATGAGCAGTTCTTC. Residues: CASSGRQVPYNEQFF. This chain joins TRBV7-2 and TRBJ2-1, with TRBD1 as a possible D gene (6 bases). V lost 5 bases to trimming and J lost 2 bases, with 13 bases between them. The CDR3 is made up of 15 amino acids. Germline loops: CDR1 SGHTA, CDR2 FQGNSA. Full variable domain (rest looked up from reference TRBV7-2 and TRBJ2-1): GAGVSQSPSNKVTEKGKDVELRCDPISGHTALYWYRQSLGQGLEFLIYFQGNSAPDKSGLPSDRFSAERTGGSVSTLTIQRTQQEDSAVYLCASSGRQVPYNEQFFGPGTRLTVL.